The clone carrying this TCR beta chain was detected once. What it binds is not known. CDR3 size: 13 residues. Trimming removed 8 bases from V and 5 bases from J; junction bases left unmatched: 5. Germline CDR1 MNHEY, CDR2 SVGAGI. The sample comes from a study of beta chain features in type 1 diabetes. Study conclusions and caveats: Among all four CD4+ subsets, Type 1 diabetes patients had TCRB CDR3s that were moderately but significantly shorter. Shorter templates might be favored by PCR, equally in patients and controls.

Expressed TCRB transcripts were sequenced after all isolated RNA was converted to cDNA. The data were produced by immunoSEQ multiplex PCR, yet TCRdb's version contains in-frame clones alone and is incomplete. The data show about 700,000 clones, around an eighth seen once. What was sequenced was naive CD4+ T cells from blood. The clonotype comes from a man aged 18 to 29 with type 1 diabetes. The V and J genes are TRBV6-5 and TRBJ1-4; 7 nucleotides align to TRBD1. The DNA of the CDR3 is TGTGCCAGCGGGGGCAGGGGGAATGAAAAACTGTTTTTT. It translates to CASGGRGNEKLFF.